Each of the 10 T cell receptor beta chains below was sequenced from the same sample in a study of technical replicates of blood from several donors. TCRdb's table, derived via immunoSEQ multiplex PCR, lists solely in-frame clones and lacks some. The sample lists tens of thousands of clones, approximately 95% occurring once. Material: T cells isolated from PBMCs. The receptor set was obtained from a human donor in good health.

V usage is TRBV2 and J usage is TRBJ1-5, with D perhaps matching TRBD1 (6 bases). The germline CDR1 and CDR2 sequences are SNHLY and FYNNEI. This CDR3 region has 14 residues. V lost 9 bases to trimming and J lost 2 bases, with 14 bases between them. CDR3: CASSTGVGNQPQHF. The DNA of the CDR3 is TGTGCCAGTTCGACAGGAGTGGGCAATCAGCCCCAGCATTTT.

V and J are TRBV27 and TRBJ1-4; D gene uncertain. From germline, CDR1 is MNHEY and CDR2 SMNVEV (reference sequence). The CDR3 extends over 13 amino acids. V was pared by 5 bases and J by 8 bases, with 12 bases between. The CDR3: CASSNVPMEKLFF. CDR3 bases: TGTGCCAGCAGTAACGTTCCTATGGAAAAACTGTTTTTT.

The CDR3 DNA follows: TGTGCCAGCAGTGAAGGGACTCCGCGCACAGATACGCAGTATTTT. As protein: CASSEGTPRTDTQYF. The rearrangement uses TRBV2 and TRBJ2-3; D might be TRBD2 (5 bases). The CDR3 contains 15 residues. V shed 1 base and J shed 1 base, with 9 bases lying between them. The V gene's germline CDR1 is SNHLY and CDR2 FYNNEI.

The chain has TRBV5-4 and TRBJ1-2; 8 nucleotides agree with TRBD1. The V segment lost 5 bases and the J segment 3 bases; nucleotides outside the gene matches: 0. Germline V CDR1 and CDR2: SGHNT, YYREEE (reference sequence). This CDR3 region has 12 residues. The CDR3 DNA reads TGTGCCAGCAGGGACAGGGACTATGGCTACACCTTC. Its protein is CASRDRDYGYTF.

To note about this clone: At one end the junction does not follow the germline gene, possibly because of a read error. This rearrangement joins TRBV7-2 to TRBJ2-5, with TRBD2 identical over 11 bases. CDR3 length: 13 residues. CDR1 is SGHTA, CDR2 FQGNSA, per germline. CDR3 coding DNA: TGTGCCAGCAGCCTAGCGGGAGGAGAGACCCAGTACTTC. It translates to CASSLAGGETQYF. The whole variable domain, remainder taken from reference TRBV7-2 and TRBJ2-5, is GAGVSQSPSNKVTEKGKDVELRCDPISGHTALYWYRQSLGQGLEFLIYFQGNSAPDKSGLPSDRFSAERTGGSVSTLTIQRTQQEDSAVYLCASSLAGGETQYFGPGTRLLVL.

The chain links TRBV7-2 to TRBJ2-1, with TRBD2 matching over 10 bases. CDR3 size: 15 residues. J lost 7 bases, V lost 1 base, and 4 bases had no gene match. Germline V gene sequence: CDR1 SGHTA, CDR2 FQGNSA. CDR3 amino acids: CASSLVATSGNEQFF. The DNA for the CDR3 is TGTGCCAGCAGCTTAGTAGCGACTAGCGGGAATGAGCAGTTCTTC.

The V and J genes are TRBV27 and TRBJ1-1; D is unclear. The CDR3 spans 13 residues. The V and J ends lost 2 bases and 5 bases respectively, with 9 bases between them. Per the germline V gene, CDR1 is MNHEY and CDR2 is SMNVEV (reference sequence). The CDR3 here is CASSLEGQTEAFF. The CDR3, as DNA: TGTGCCAGCAGTTTAGAGGGTCAGACTGAAGCTTTCTTT.

The chain recombines TRBV19 with TRBJ2-7, with 14 bases identical to TRBD2. The CDR3 runs 15 residues. Trimming removed 6 bases from V and 1 base from J; junction bases left unmatched: 2. Germline values: CDR1 LNHDA, CDR2 SQIVND (reference sequence). The CDR3 coding sequence is TGTGCCAGTAGGGGGACTAGCGGGAGTTCCTACGAGCAGTACTTC. This encodes CASRGTSGSSYEQYF.

CDR3 bases: TGTGCCAGCAGCGTAGCTCCTAGCTGGTCGACAGATACGCAGTATTTT. Residues: CASSVAPSWSTDTQYF. This chain joins TRBV9 and TRBJ2-3; possible D gene TRBD2, 5 bases. The CDR3 has 16 residues. CDR1 and CDR2 from the germline V gene are SGDLS and YYNGEE. Deletions cut 0 bases from V and 3 bases from J, with 14 bases between. Full variable domain (outside the CDR3, taken from reference TRBV9 and TRBJ2-3): DSGVTQTPKHLITATGQRVTLRCSPRSGDLSVYWYQQSLDQGLQFLIQYYNGEERAKGNILERFSAQQFPDLHSELNLSSLELGDSALYFCASSVAPSWSTDTQYFGPGTRLTVL.

V usage is TRBV5-1 and J usage is TRBJ2-7, with D perhaps TRBD2 (5 bases). The CDR3 has 12 amino acids. Per germline, CDR1 SGHRS and CDR2 YFSETQ. Deletions cut 2 bases from V and 9 bases from J, with 12 bases between. The CDR3 DNA reads TGCGCCAGCAGCTTCGAGCACGGAGGGCAGTACTTC. It translates to CASSFEHGGQYF.